These T cell receptor beta chains were read from a single sample in a study of T cell changes during pregnancy in multiple sclerosis. Measured with immunoSEQ multiplex PCR; TCRdb has only the in-frame clones, and not every one. The sample shows 45,000 to 65,000 clones, nearly 95% of them seen only once. Sample: CD8+ T cells from peripheral blood mononuclear cells, taken in the third trimester of pregnancy. The origin of the receptors is a female donor with multiple sclerosis, enrolled in a pregnancy study. The conserved cysteine and the conserved F or W are not part of the CDR3 here. A D gene is named only where the DNA matches it firmly. The size field is filled for only some rows; it gives once, few, many or a size class.

V | size | D | CDR3
TRBV27 | - | - | ASSLQGYGYT
TRBV7-8 | - | TRBD1 | ASSAPGTGFSEQY
TRBV9 | - | - | ASSPHWGQPAEQY
TRBV9 | - | TRBD2 | ASSVDGTSVSYEQY
TRBV27 | - | - | ASRGGYNEQF
TRBV5-4 | - | - | ASSPLNQPQH
TRBV19 | - | TRBD2 | ASSIGAGDNEQF
TRBV4-3 | - | TRBD2 | ASSQDVSGGGTGELF
TRBV19 | - | - | ASKPFSGNTIY
TRBV5-1 | - | TRBD1 | ASSLQGAPETQY
TRBV28 | - | TRBD1 | ASSPARQGRSYEQY
TRBV15 | - | TRBD1 | ATSGGAGNQPQH
TRBV6-1 | - | TRBD2 | AGGLAGSYEQY
TRBV2 | - | TRBD2 | ASSDPAGGGGVTADTQY
TRBV9 | once | - | ASSMGRTGLTDTQY
TRBV4-3 | few | - | ASSQGVHSNQPQH
TRBV4-2 | - | TRBD2 | ASSQGGILAGGYEQY
TRBV2 | - | TRBD1 | ASRGQGSYGYT
TRBV25-1 | - | - | ASSDLQESAAYGYT
TRBV19 | - | - | ASSISGQGSNNEQF
TRBV28 | - | TRBD2 | ASSRTSGPRHEQY
TRBV5-1 | - | - | ASSLAGGREF
TRBV15 | - | TRBD1 | ATSKGQGLGTEAF
TRBV4-2 | once | TRBD2 | ASSQESSGAEQF
TRBV7-2 | - | - | ASSLGRADNEQF
TRBV15 | - | - | ATSRSPSGANVLT
TRBV10-3 | - | TRBD2 | AISGYGTSGYNEQF
TRBV15 | - | TRBD2 | ATSTKLAGAGDTQY
TRBV25-1 | - | TRBD1 | ASWTGGDTEAF
TRBV28 | once | TRBD2 | ASSPYSGSYEQF
TRBV7-9 | - | TRBD1 | ASSPAGQGRNEQY
TRBV4-1 | - | - | ASSQQGEQF
TRBV28 | - | TRBD1 | ASSSGQVNTEAF
TRBV28 | few | TRBD2 | ASSGLAEYNEQF
TRBV2 | - | TRBD2 | ASSTMGLAGAVTQY
TRBV7-8 | - | TRBD2 | ASSYPGLDYNEQF
TRBV30 | - | - | ACILPPGDTQY
TRBV7-8 | - | - | ASSLAQAGMNTGELF
TRBV28 | - | TRBD1 | ASSFPGQGLNEKLF
TRBV27 | - | - | ASSLQQYNEQF
TRBV5-1 | - | TRBD2 | ASSVLAGATADTQY
TRBV5-5 | - | - | ASSFDLASNEQF
TRBV27 | - | - | ASSFAESIYEQY
TRBV6-1 | - | - | ASSDQTGLNTEAF
TRBV27 | - | - | ASSSRGISSYEQY
TRBV4-1 | - | TRBD2 | ASSQSSGSRDEQF
TRBV7-9 | - | - | ASSFSGETQY
TRBV12-5 | - | - | ATITVANQPQH
TRBV28 | - | - | ASSPLGADGYT
TRBV6-7 | - | - | ASSYSKSADSKYCNQPQH
TRBV27 | once | - | ASSLSQGYEQY
TRBV5-1 | once | TRBD2 | ASSSTSGRAWETQY
TRBV5-6 | - | TRBD1 | ASSARDRRSETQY
TRBV28 | - | TRBD1 | ASRPTGGTEAF